What follows is one T cell receptor beta chain and its context. The antigen remains undetermined. The data are from a study of cytomegalovirus exposure and HLA in healthy donors. The PCR used 60 Vbeta and 13 Jbeta primers. Method: immunoSEQ multiplex PCR; TCRdb's copy keeps in-frame clones and lacks some. The listing records approximately 110,000 clones. Study-wide results and limits: An apparent linkage of common viral pathogens to several of the most significant clusters emerged in a later analysis.

Trimming at V came to 3 bases and at J to 6 bases, leaving 4 bases not matched to a gene. The CDR3 loop spans 14 amino acids. Germline loops: CDR1 SEHNR, CDR2 FQNEAQ (reference sequence). This receptor was identified in a young man in good health and CMV-seronegative. What was sequenced was PBMCs. The V gene is TRBV7-9, the J gene TRBJ1-5; TRBD1 matches 8 bases. CDR3 loop: CASSFDRGTQPQHF. The CDR3 DNA reads TGTGCCAGCAGCTTCGACAGGGGTACTCAGCCCCAGCATTTT. Variable domain in full (rest from reference TRBV7-9 and TRBJ1-5): DTGVSQNPRHKITKRGQNVTFRCDPISEHNRLYWYRQTLGQGPEFLTYFQNEAQLEKSRLLSDRFSAERPKGSFSTLEIQRTEQGDSAMYLCASSFDRGTQPQHFGDGTRLSIL.